This T cell receptor beta chain was captured in a study of T-cell reconstitution after alpha-beta-depleted transplantation in children. Trimming stripped 6 bases from V and 1 base from J, with 19 bases between. The CDR3 has 15 amino acids. Per germline, CDR1 DFQATT and CDR2 SNEGSKA (reference sequence). This clonotype was observed a few times. TCRbeta library preparation incorporated unique molecular identifiers. TCRdb re-analysed the PCR reads in MiXCR, keeping a single row per CDR3 protein. The table records 490,000 or so distinct CDR3 sequences, about 12% of them present only once. This sequence joins TRBV20-1 and TRBJ2-7, with D possibly being TRBD1 (6 bases). This clonotype originated in a human donor who donated a stem cell graft to a child with combined immunodeficiency. Material: PBMCs from the stem cell graft donor, obtained from the stem cell graft. The CDR3 coding sequence is TGCAGTGCAATCCCGCACTCAGGGGCTTCCTACGAGCAGTACTTC. Residues: CSAIPHSGASYEQYF.